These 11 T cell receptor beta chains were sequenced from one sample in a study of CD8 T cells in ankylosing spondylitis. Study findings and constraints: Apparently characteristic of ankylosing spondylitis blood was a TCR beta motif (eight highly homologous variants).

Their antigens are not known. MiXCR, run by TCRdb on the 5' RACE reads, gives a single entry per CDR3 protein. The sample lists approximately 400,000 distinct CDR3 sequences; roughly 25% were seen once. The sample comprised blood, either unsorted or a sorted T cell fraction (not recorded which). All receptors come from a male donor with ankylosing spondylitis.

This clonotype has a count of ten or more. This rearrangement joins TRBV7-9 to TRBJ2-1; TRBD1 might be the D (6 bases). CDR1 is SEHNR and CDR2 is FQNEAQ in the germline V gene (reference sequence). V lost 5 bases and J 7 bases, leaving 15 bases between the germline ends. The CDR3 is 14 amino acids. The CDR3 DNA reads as TGTGCCAGCAGCCCACAGGGCGATCTTAATGAGCAGTTCTTC. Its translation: CASSPQGDLNEQFF.

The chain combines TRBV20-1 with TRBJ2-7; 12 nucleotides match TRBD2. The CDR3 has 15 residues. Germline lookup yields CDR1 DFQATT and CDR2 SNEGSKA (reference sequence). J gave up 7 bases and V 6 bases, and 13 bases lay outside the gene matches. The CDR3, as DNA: TGCAGTGCCCCGGCCCGACTAGCGGGAGAAGGGGAGCAGTACTTC. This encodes CSAPARLAGEGEQYF.

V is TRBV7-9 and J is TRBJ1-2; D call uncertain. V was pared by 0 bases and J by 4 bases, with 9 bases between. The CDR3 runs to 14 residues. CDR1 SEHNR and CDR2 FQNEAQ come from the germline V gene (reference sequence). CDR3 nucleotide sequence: TGTGCCAGCAGCTTAGCAGACGCCGCCTATGGCTACACCTTC. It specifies CASSLADAAYGYTF.

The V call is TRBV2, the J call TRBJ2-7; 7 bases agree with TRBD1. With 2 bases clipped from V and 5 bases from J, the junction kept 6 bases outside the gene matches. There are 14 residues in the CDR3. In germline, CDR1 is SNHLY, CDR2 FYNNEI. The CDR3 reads CASSENQGVNEQYF. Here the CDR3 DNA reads TGTGCCAGCAGTGAAAACCAGGGGGTGAACGAGCAGTACTTC.

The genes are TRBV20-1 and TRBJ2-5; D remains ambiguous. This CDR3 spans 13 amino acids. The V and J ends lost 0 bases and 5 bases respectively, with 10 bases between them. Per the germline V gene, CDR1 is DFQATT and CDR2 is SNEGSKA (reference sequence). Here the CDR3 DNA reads TGCAGTGCTAGAGATTTACAAGAGGAGACCCAGTACTTC. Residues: CSARDLQEETQYF.

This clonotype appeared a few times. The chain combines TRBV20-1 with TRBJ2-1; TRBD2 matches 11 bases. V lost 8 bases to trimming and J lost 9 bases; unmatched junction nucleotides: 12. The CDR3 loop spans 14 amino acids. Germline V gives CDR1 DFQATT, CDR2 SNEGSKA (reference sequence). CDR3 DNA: TGCAGTTCTGTTACTAGCGGGAGTGTGGCTGAGCAGTTCTTC. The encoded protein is CSSVTSGSVAEQFF.

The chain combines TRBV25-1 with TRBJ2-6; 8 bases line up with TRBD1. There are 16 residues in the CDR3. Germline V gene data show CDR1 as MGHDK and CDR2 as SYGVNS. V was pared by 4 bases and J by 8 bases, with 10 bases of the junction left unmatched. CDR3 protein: CASSGRDRGTPNVLTF. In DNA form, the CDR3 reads TGTGCCAGCAGTGGTCGAGACAGGGGAACACCCAACGTCCTGACTTTC.

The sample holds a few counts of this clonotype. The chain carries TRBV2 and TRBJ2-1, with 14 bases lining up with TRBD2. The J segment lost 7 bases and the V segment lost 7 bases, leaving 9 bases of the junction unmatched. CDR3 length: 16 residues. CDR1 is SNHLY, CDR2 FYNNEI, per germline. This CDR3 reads CASTERTSGRTNEQFF. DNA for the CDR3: TGTGCCAGCACCGAACGGACTAGCGGGAGGACTAATGAGCAGTTCTTC.

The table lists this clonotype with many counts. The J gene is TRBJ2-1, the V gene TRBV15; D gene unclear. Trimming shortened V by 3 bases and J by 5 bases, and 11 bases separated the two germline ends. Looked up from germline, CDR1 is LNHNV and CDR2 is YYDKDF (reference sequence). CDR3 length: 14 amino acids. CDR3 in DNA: TGTGCCACCAGCAGCCGGGCCTGGGACAATGAGCAGTTCTTC. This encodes CATSSRAWDNEQFF.

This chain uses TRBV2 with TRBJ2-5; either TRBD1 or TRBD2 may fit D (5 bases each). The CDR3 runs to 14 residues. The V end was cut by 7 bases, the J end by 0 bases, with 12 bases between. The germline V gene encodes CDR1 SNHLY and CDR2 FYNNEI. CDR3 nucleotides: TGTGCCAGCACCCGCCAGGGAGACCAAGAGACCCAGTACTTC. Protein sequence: CASTRQGDQETQYF.

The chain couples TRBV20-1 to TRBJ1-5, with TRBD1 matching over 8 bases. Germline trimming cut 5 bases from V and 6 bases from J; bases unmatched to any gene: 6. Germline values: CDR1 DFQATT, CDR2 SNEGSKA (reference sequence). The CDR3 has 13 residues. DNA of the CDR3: TGCAGTGCTGGAGGACAGGGCAGTCAGCCCCAGCATTTT. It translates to CSAGGQGSQPQHF.